What follows are 5 T cell receptor beta chains derived from one specimen sequenced in a study of graft-versus-host responses after intestinal transplantation. TCRdb's table, derived via immunoSEQ multiplex PCR, lists solely in-frame clones and lacks some. This sample has about 23,000 clones, with over 35% found just once. Plates contained approximately 200,000 CFSE-labeled responder cells and approximately 200,000 irradiated, violet-dye-labeled stimulator cells. The sample consisted of alloreactive CD8+ T cells from a mixed lymphocyte reaction culture, taken before transplantation. The subset here: CFSE-low proliferating T cells sorted from roughly 6-day pre-transplant mixed lymphocyte reaction (GvH or HvG direction). All receptors derive from a human patient who was an organ donor for intestinal transplantation.

The V call is TRBV18, the J call TRBJ1-1; 7 positions agree with TRBD1. J lost 0 bases, V lost 6 bases, and 10 bases had no gene match. This CDR3 comprises 16 residues. Germline V gene lookup returns CDR1 KGHSH and CDR2 LQKENI. The CDR3 nucleotides are TGTGCCAGCTCCCCCCCAGGGGGGTTTATGAACACTGAAGCTTTCTTT. Translating gives CASSPPGGFMNTEAFF.

This CDR3 is CASSFRARREKLFF. The CDR3 DNA reads TGTGCCAGCAGCTTTAGGGCCAGGAGGGAAAAACTGTTTTTT. The V gene is TRBV5-6, the J gene TRBJ1-4; D is undetermined. The CDR3 is made up of 14 amino acids. Trimming removed 2 bases from V and 8 bases from J, with 13 bases in between. CDR1 SGHDT and CDR2 YYEEEE come from the germline V gene.

The chain combines TRBV18 with TRBJ1-2; D may be TRBD1 (5 bases). Germline loops: CDR1 KGHSH, CDR2 LQKENI. This CDR3 is built from 13 residues. The germline V and J ends were trimmed by 6 bases and 1 base, with 9 bases remaining between them. CDR3: CASSPGGNYGYTF. CDR3 DNA: TGTGCCAGCTCCCCCGGGGGTAACTATGGCTACACCTTC.

The chain joins TRBV13 to TRBJ1-5, with D uncertain. Trimming took 4 bases from V and 1 from J, leaving 11 bases between them. CDR3 length: 15 amino acids. Germline V CDR1 and CDR2: PRHDT, FYEKMQ (reference sequence). The CDR3 sequence is CASSSSLESNQPQHF. CDR3 nucleotides: TGTGCCAGCAGCTCATCTCTCGAAAGCAATCAGCCCCAGCATTTT.

This clone has just one count. This sequence joins TRBV30 and TRBJ1-4; 7 bases match TRBD1. This CDR3 has 13 residues. V was pared by 2 bases and J by 5 bases, with 2 bases of the junction left unmatched. Germline loops: CDR1 GTSNPN, CDR2 SVGIG (reference sequence). The CDR3 protein is CAWSQGQNEKLFF. The CDR3 DNA sequence: TGTGCCTGGAGTCAGGGACAGAATGAAAAACTGTTTTTT.